The T cell receptor (beta chain) described here comes from a study of T cell responses to AZD1222 COVID-19 vaccine. In germline, CDR1 is DFQATT, CDR2 SNEGSKA (reference sequence). The CDR3 is 11 residues long. V was cut by 6 bases and J by 10 bases, with 13 bases left in between. Remarks on this clone: Its antigen remains unidentified.

TCRdb's table, derived via immunoSEQ multiplex PCR, lists solely in-frame clones and lacks some. The table lists under 70,000 clones, 89% of them singletons. Pooled samples include second doses given at about 4 or 12 weeks. General observations from the study: CD4 TCRs associated with vaccination spanned spike, dominating at 160-218 and 743-854. Baseline serology detected seropositivity in only five or six AZD1222 recipients.

Sequenced material: peripheral blood, taken 28 days after the second AZD1222 dose. The TCR sequence derives from an adult who received the AZD1222 COVID-19 vaccine. This chain connects TRBV20-1 to TRBJ2-1, with D uncertain. CDR3 in amino acids: CSATRMIEQFF. In DNA form, the CDR3 reads TGCAGTGCCACACGGATGATCGAGCAGTTCTTC.